This entry lists 30 T cell receptor beta chains sequenced from one sample in a study of glioma-infiltrating T cells. Using RNA template, CDR3s of TCR alpha and beta were amplified with iRepertoire arm-PCR. TCRdb processed the multiplex PCR reads anew with MiXCR; each CDR3 protein has one entry. The sample records under 150,000 distinct CDR3 sequences, approximately 24% being singletons. Sequencing input: glioma tissue, nonneoplastic brain tissue, or PBMCs (not recorded which). These receptors were collected from a human donor with low-grade glioma or glioblastoma, undergoing nonglioma brain surgery, or in good health (not recorded which).

The chain joins TRBV12-3 or TRBV12-4 to TRBJ2-3; D is perhaps TRBD1 or TRBD2 (7 bases each). V lost 3 bases and J lost 1, with 11 bases in between. CDR3 length: 15 amino acids. CDR3 residues: CASSFRGGGTDTQYF. The CDR3 nucleotides read TGTGCCAGCAGTTTCAGGGGGGGTGGCACAGATACGCAGTATTTT.

This clonotype turned up a few times. J is TRBJ2-6 and V is TRBV14; possible D gene TRBD1, 5 bases. The CDR3 is made up of 16 amino acids. Deletions cut 4 bases from V and 1 base from J, with 11 bases between. Germline-derived CDR1 and CDR2 are SGHDN and FVKESK. The chain's CDR3 is CASSPPTASGANVLTF. The CDR3 DNA sequence: TGTGCCAGCAGCCCCCCGACAGCTTCTGGGGCCAACGTCCTGACTTTC.

Of note for this clonotype: Because the CDR3 is missing its conserved closing phenylalanine or tryptophan, this is likely a read error. J is TRBJ2-1 and V is TRBV6-5, with 14 bases matching TRBD2. The CDR3 has 17 residues. V lost 5 bases, J lost 3 bases, and 6 bases stayed unmatched. Germline V gene lookup returns CDR1 MNHEY and CDR2 SVGAGI. CDR3 nucleotide sequence: TGTGCCAGCAGTGCCCGACTAGCGGGGGGGGACTACAATGAGCAGTTCCTC. Its translation: CASSARLAGGDYNEQFL.

On this clonotype itself: The junction does not match germline at one end; this may be a read error. The chain links TRBV15 to TRBJ1-1; D unclear. CDR3 size: 18 residues. Per germline, CDR1 LNHNV and CDR2 YYDKDF (reference sequence). The CDR3 DNA follows: TGTGCCACCAGGAGAGGGTCAGAGGTGTGGATGGCGAACACTGAAGCTTTCTTT. Amino acid sequence: CATRRGSEVWMANTEAFF.

Many counts were recorded for this clonotype. The rearrangement links TRBV27 to TRBJ1-5, with 11 bases matching TRBD1. The CDR3 contains 19 residues. The V segment lost 1 base and the J segment 0 bases; nucleotides outside the gene matches: 8. Per germline, CDR1 MNHEY and CDR2 SMNVEV (reference sequence). The DNA of the CDR3 is TGTGCCAGCAGTTTATTGGGGACAGGGGGGGTTTATAGCAATCAGCCCCAGCATTTT. This gives the protein CASSLLGTGGVYSNQPQHF.

This clonotype was counted only a few times. The chain recombines TRBV2 with TRBJ2-7; D is undetermined. CDR3 length equals 13 residues. Germline CDR1 and CDR2: SNHLY and FYNNEI. V gave up 1 base and J gave up 7 bases, with 11 bases separating them. The CDR3 region has the DNA TGTGCCAGCAGTGAAGACCTCCCCCGAGAGCAGTACGTC. This sequence encodes CASSEDLPREQYV.

This clonotype showed up many times. The chain recombines TRBV6-1 with TRBJ1-5, with 8 nucleotides matching TRBD1. Germline CDR1 MNHNS, CDR2 SASEGT. The J segment lost 7 bases and the V segment lost 4 bases, leaving 12 bases of the junction unmatched. The CDR3 extends over 16 amino acids. The CDR3 region is CASSAQDSYRGQPQHF. The DNA of the CDR3 is TGTGCCAGCAGTGCCCAGGACTCTTACAGGGGGCAGCCCCAGCATTTT.

This clonotype was picked up one time. The rearrangement uses TRBV7-3 and TRBJ1-1; a possible D gene is TRBD1 (5 bases). This CDR3 is 15 amino acids long. Germline CDR1 SGHTA, CDR2 FQGTGA. V lost 5 bases to trimming and J lost 5 bases, with 18 bases between them. In DNA, the CDR3 is TGTGCCAGCAGCCCTCGACAGATTGGGAATACTGAAGCTTTCTTT. This gives the protein CASSPRQIGNTEAFF.

The sample holds many counts of this clonotype. V gene TRBV27 combines with J gene TRBJ2-3; 8 nucleotides align to TRBD2. CDR1 is MNHEY, CDR2 SMNVEV, per germline (reference sequence). V lost 3 bases to trimming and J lost 2 bases; unmatched junction nucleotides: 4. CDR3 size: 15 residues. The CDR3 protein is CASSFSGENTDTQYF. The CDR3 DNA follows: TGTGCCAGCAGTTTTAGCGGGGAAAACACAGATACGCAGTATTTT.

This rearrangement joins TRBV7-9 to TRBJ2-6; D not resolved. This CDR3 region has 18 residues. Trimming stripped 5 bases from V and 0 bases from J, with 17 bases between. The V gene's germline CDR1 is SEHNR and CDR2 FQNEAQ (reference sequence). CDR3 nucleotide sequence: TGTGCCAGCAGCCGTGTAGTCACAGTCTTCTCTGGGGCCAACGTCCTGACTTTC. Protein sequence: CASSRVVTVFSGANVLTF. The full variable domain, in which reference TRBV7-9 and TRBJ2-6 provide the parts outside the CDR3, is DTGVSQNPRHKITKRGQNVTFRCDPISEHNRLYWYRQTLGQGPEFLTYFQNEAQLEKSRLLSDRFSAERPKGSFSTLEIQRTEQGDSAMYLCASSRVVTVFSGANVLTFGAGSRLTVL.

This clonotype was counted only a few times. This chain links TRBV20-1 with TRBJ1-1; perhaps TRBD1 as D (6 bases). V was cut by 0 bases and J by 4 bases, with 15 bases left in between. CDR3 length: 15 residues. Germline CDR1 is DFQATT and CDR2 is SNEGSKA (reference sequence). The CDR3 DNA reads as TGCAGTGCTAGAGAGTCCTCAGGGGACCTCACTGAAGCTTTCTTT. Translated, it gives CSARESSGDLTEAFF.

The chain carries TRBV5-1 and TRBJ1-4; a weak D match, TRBD1 (5 bases). V was shortened by 3 bases and J by 4 bases, with 10 bases between the two germline ends. The CDR3 is made up of 14 amino acids. Per germline, CDR1 SGHRS and CDR2 YFSETQ. The DNA for the CDR3 is TGCGCCAGCAGCTATGGGACCCGTAATGAAAAACTGTTTTTT. Its translation: CASSYGTRNEKLFF.

This clonotype was seen more than once but under ten times. The rearrangement links TRBV12-5 to TRBJ2-5; 11 positions match TRBD2. Germline loops: CDR1 LGHNT, CDR2 FRNRAP. This CDR3 contains 15 residues. V trimming: 1 base; J trimming: 5 bases; junction bases outside the gene matches: 3. CDR3 sequence (DNA): TGTGCTAGTGGTTTGGGACTAGCGGGGATGGAGACCCAGTACTTC. It codes for CASGLGLAGMETQYF.

This clonotype was counted ten times or more. V gene TRBV11-2 combines with J gene TRBJ1-5; D is undetermined. Deletions cut 5 bases from V and 5 bases from J, with 10 bases between. This CDR3 comprises 13 residues. CDR1 is SGHAT and CDR2 is FQNNGV in the germline V gene. In DNA, the CDR3 is TGTGCCAGCAGCCCCGACTCCTATCAGCCCCAGCATTTT. It encodes CASSPDSYQPQHF.

There are many counts of this clonotype. This rearrangement joins TRBV20-1 to TRBJ2-1; D remains unclear. V was clipped by 0 bases and J by 9 bases, with 9 bases between them. The CDR3 length is 12 residues. CDR1 is DFQATT and CDR2 is SNEGSKA in the germline V gene (reference sequence). CDR3 sequence (DNA): TGCAGTGCTAGAGATATCGGTTTTGAGCAGTTCTTC. It codes for CSARDIGFEQFF.

The chain carries TRBV4-2 and TRBJ2-3; 11 bases are a match to TRBD2. Germline V CDR1 and CDR2: LGHNA, YNFKEQ. CDR3 length: 20 amino acids. Trimming at V came to 0 bases and at J to 0 bases, leaving 11 bases not matched to a gene. DNA for the CDR3: TGTGCCAGCAGCCAAGATGTTCTAGCGGGGGGCCTTATAAGCACAGATACGCAGTATTTT. This encodes CASSQDVLAGGLISTDTQYF.

This clonotype was observed at least ten times. This CDR3 is CASSTLPQQPQHF. The DNA of the CDR3 is TGTGCCAGCAGCACGCTACCTCAGCAGCCCCAGCATTTT. The chain uses TRBV28 and TRBJ1-5; no clear D. Trimming cost V 6 bases and J 7 bases, with 13 bases left between them. The germline CDR1 and CDR2 sequences are MDHEN and SYDVKM. The CDR3 covers 13 residues.

This clonotype has a count of ten or more. The chain links TRBV6-1 to TRBJ1-2; 11 nucleotides align to TRBD1. Germline CDR1 MNHNS, CDR2 SASEGT. The CDR3 runs 15 residues. Trimming removed 5 bases from V and 7 bases from J; junction bases left unmatched: 9. CDR3 nucleotides: TGTGCCAGCAGTCGAACCGGGACAGGGGGTGCTGGCTACACCTTC. Translating it yields CASSRTGTGGAGYTF.

There are a few counts of this clonotype. A much larger clone lies a single base off, so this may be a read error. The V gene is TRBV12-3 or TRBV12-4, the J gene TRBJ1-2; weak D call: TRBD1 (5 bases). The CDR3 loop spans 11 amino acids. Trimming left V 4 bases short and J 6 bases short, with 6 bases between. CDR3 coding DNA: TGTGCCAGCAGTTGGGGGGATGGCTACACCTTC. It specifies CASSWGDGYTF.

This clonotype was detected a few times. This chain connects TRBV14 to TRBJ2-3, with D possibly TRBD1 on 5 matching bases. This CDR3 region has 15 residues. From germline, CDR1 is SGHDN and CDR2 FVKESK. Trimming shortened V by 5 bases and J by 1 base, and 13 bases separated the two germline ends. CDR3 in DNA: TGTGCCAGCAGCGTTATGGACATCCGCACAGATACGCAGTATTTT. Translation gives CASSVMDIRTDTQYF.

In this sample, this clonotype turned up many times. The V call is TRBV7-2, the J call TRBJ2-5, with 11 bases identical to TRBD2. This CDR3 is built from 15 residues. The V gene's germline CDR1 is SGHTA and CDR2 FQGNSA. V gave up 3 bases and J gave up 4 bases; unmatched junction bases: 4. CDR3 loop: CASSFSGGAAETQYF. CDR3 nucleotide sequence: TGTGCCAGCAGCTTTAGCGGGGGGGCAGCAGAGACCCAGTACTTC.

As concerns this clonotype: One end of the junction varies from germline; a read error may be responsible. CDR3 sequence: CVSSDPGQGEKLFF. Written as DNA, the CDR3 is TGTGTCAGCAGCGACCCGGGACAGGGTGAAAAACTGTTTTTT. The V and J genes are TRBV28 and TRBJ1-4; 9 nucleotides align to TRBD1. Germline V gene data show CDR1 as MDHEN and CDR2 as SYDVKM. There are 14 residues in the CDR3.

The rearrangement uses TRBV12-3 or TRBV12-4 and TRBJ1-6; D is uncertain. CDR3 length equals 11 residues. V shed 3 bases and J shed 9 bases, with 3 bases lying between them. The CDR3 bases are TGTGCCAGCAGTTTTAGTTCACCCCTCCACTTT. The encoded protein is CASSFSSPLHF.

This clonotype came up a few times. This chain joins TRBV2 and TRBJ1-2; possibly TRBD1 for D (6 bases). Germline CDR1 is SNHLY and CDR2 is FYNNEI. CDR3 size: 14 residues. With 7 bases removed from V and 2 bases from J, the gap between germline ends came to 14 bases. CDR3 protein: CASTGVMRNYGYTF. The CDR3 nucleotides read TGTGCCAGCACAGGGGTGATGCGAAACTATGGCTACACCTTC.

The chain couples TRBV5-1 to TRBJ2-7; 10 bases are shared with TRBD1. The germline gives CDR1 SGHRS, CDR2 YFSETQ. Losses at the gene ends were 0 bases for V and 6 bases for J; bases not matched to a gene: 9. The CDR3 runs 16 residues. The CDR3 is CASSLGTGGSVGEQYV. The CDR3 nucleotides are TGCGCCAGCAGCTTGGGGACAGGGGGATCAGTTGGCGAGCAGTACGTC.

The chain couples TRBV6-2 or TRBV6-3 to TRBJ2-3; D is tentatively TRBD1 or TRBD2 (5 bases each). The germline CDR1 and CDR2 sequences are MNHEY and SVGEGT. This CDR3 has 14 residues. V was clipped by 5 bases and J by 7 bases, with 16 bases between them. CDR3 in amino acids: CASSLLRVGHTQYF. The DNA of the CDR3 is TGTGCCAGCAGTCTTCTCAGGGTGGGACATACGCAGTATTTT.

Notes on this clonotype: It may be a read error: a sequence one base away is much more abundant. The chain carries TRBV6-2 or TRBV6-3 and TRBJ1-2; tentatively, D is TRBD1 (5 bases). The CDR3 is made up of 13 amino acids. Germline V CDR1 and CDR2: MNHEY, SVGEGT. V was clipped by 6 bases and J by 4 bases, with 12 bases between them. In nucleotides, the CDR3 is TGTGCCAGCAGAGATTCAGGGCTCTATGGCTACACCTTC. It encodes CASRDSGLYGYTF.

There are many counts of this clonotype. The V and J genes are TRBV6-1 and TRBJ2-5; D may be TRBD2 (5 bases). CDR3 length: 16 amino acids. Germline V gene lookup returns CDR1 MNHNS and CDR2 SASEGT. V was pared by 5 bases and J by 4 bases, with 20 bases between. The CDR3 nucleotides read TGTGCCAGCAGTTATCCCCCAGACTACCCGTTAGAGACCCAGTACTTC. The encoded protein is CASSYPPDYPLETQYF.

At least ten counts were recorded for this clonotype. The CDR3 loop is CASSPPQSPLHF. CDR3 sequence (DNA): TGTGCCAGCAGCCCCCCTCAGTCACCCCTCCACTTT. This chain uses TRBV7-2 with TRBJ1-6, with D uncertain. V was shortened by 5 bases and J by 10 bases, with 9 bases between the two germline ends. The germline CDR1 and CDR2 sequences are SGHTA and FQGNSA. The CDR3 is 12 amino acids.

This clonotype was recorded a few times. The chain uses TRBV4-1 and TRBJ1-4; 7 bases line up with TRBD1. Germline values: CDR1 MGHRA, CDR2 YSYEKL. V shed 4 bases, J shed 3 bases, and the junction held 11 bases outside the gene matches. CDR3 length: 17 amino acids. The CDR3: CASSLSRQGRANEKLFF. CDR3 nucleotides: TGCGCCAGCAGCCTTTCCCGACAGGGCAGGGCTAATGAAAAACTGTTTTTT.